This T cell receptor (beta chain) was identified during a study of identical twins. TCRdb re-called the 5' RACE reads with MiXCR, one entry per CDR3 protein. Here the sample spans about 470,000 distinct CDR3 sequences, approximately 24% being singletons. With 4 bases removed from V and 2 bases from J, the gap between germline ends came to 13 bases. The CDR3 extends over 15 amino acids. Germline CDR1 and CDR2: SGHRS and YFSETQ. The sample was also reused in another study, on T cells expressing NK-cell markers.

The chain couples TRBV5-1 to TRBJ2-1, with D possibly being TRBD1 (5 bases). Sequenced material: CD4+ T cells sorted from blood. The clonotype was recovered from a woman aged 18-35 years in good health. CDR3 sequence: CASSPTGPAYNEQFF. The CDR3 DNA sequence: TGCGCCAGCAGCCCCACAGGCCCGGCCTACAATGAGCAGTTCTTC.